This T cell receptor (beta chain) was recorded in a study of shared clonotypes between healthy human individuals (dated by TCRdb to about 2020). Notes on the research overall: The cohort comprised two women and three men aged 18 to 49 years. Leukapheresis yielded between about 0.9 and 9 billion PBMCs per donor. Blood TCR repertoires of about five healthy adults were deeply sequenced to estimate repertoire size and the extent of clonotype sharing between individuals. For each donor, three plates each were used for CD4 naive and CD4 memory, two plates were used for CD8 naive, and one plate was used for CD8 memory. To increase sequencing depth and limit assay-specific biases, TCR repertoire library preparation and sequencing were carried out by different laboratories using diverse techniques. The full study reports these points: Naive subsets generally had larger estimated clonotype richness than memory subsets did. Because the study included a small number of donors, the genetic and exposure-history diversity represented was limited. Only blood was sampled, and tissue TCR repertoires likely differ from those in blood. Based on pairwise subsampling, the degree of clonotype sharing among donors was expected to be affected by sequencing depth. Across a few donors, roughly 5.1% of naive CD4, 3% to 3.5% of naive CD8, 2% to 2.5% of memory CD4, and approximately 0.42% of memory CD8 clonotypes were shared. Even with the large sequencing depth, rarefaction of the sorted-subset datasets indicated that sequencing was incomplete. Compared with non-shared clonotypes, the clonotypes found in all four sorted-subset donors had higher generation probabilities.

Using the deep immunoSEQ assay, multiplex PCR amplified TCR CDR3 regions from genomic DNA. Extracted genomic DNA from each cell subset was distributed evenly across all wells of several immunoSEQ 96-well plates, and each plate was treated as a replicate. For sorted subsets, 150 to 250 ng of genomic DNA, equivalent to 25,000 to 35,000 T cell genomes, went into each replicate PCR. Purified libraries were quantified with a Qubit 3.0 fluorometer, sized on a Bioanalyzer 2100, and re-quantified with the KAPA Library Quantification kit. Each immunoSEQ 96-well plate was sequenced on its own single-read 150-cycle Illumina NextSeq 550 flow cell. In the source study's methods: The immunoSEQ output contained only junctional sequences without quality scores, so filtering could not match that applied to full-length reads. To assign V/J genes and CDR3, sequences were annotated against IMGT germline references using PyIR, a Python wrapper for IgBLAST v1.9. Reads were removed for weak V/J assignments (E-value above 1e-6), missing CDR3, stop codons, out-of-frame junctions, or ambiguous translated residues. V3J clonotypes were defined as sequences sharing an identical inferred V gene, J gene, and CDR3 amino acid sequence. Percentage overlap between repertoires was calculated by dividing the number of shared unique clonotypes by the size of the smaller repertoire. Richness of each repertoire was evaluated using RTK rarefaction, the Chao1 estimator, and Recon v2.1 estimates of unobserved clonotypes. For all TCRbeta clonotypes obtained by the gDNA method from a few donors, generation probabilities were computed with OLGA. The table was pulled from immuneACCESS by TCRdb, which kept in-frame rearrangements only. Such tables lose some clones; where checked, under half of the loss comes from unresolved V genes, and the rest has no known cause. For V, J and clone size, that table is used; D and trimming come from the DNA. This sample lists some 2,000,000 clones; 85% to 95% were detected once. Clones ranked in the top ten supply about 0.13% of the sample.

The donors were healthy, HIV-negative adults who had no recently reported acute infections or vaccinations. Only Caucasian adults living in Nashville, Tennessee, USA were represented among the donors. CD4+ T cells were enriched by magnetic negative selection, after which naive cells were positively selected on CD45RA and the negative fraction was taken as the memory subset. Blood was obtained by leukapheresis, after which PBMCs were separated by Ficoll-Histopaque density gradient centrifugation and cryopreserved in liquid nitrogen vapor phase. Analytical flow cytometry was used to check the purity and quantity of each magnetically sorted T cell population. Genomic DNA was isolated from every sorted fraction and measured by UV absorbance on a Nanodrop 2000c. V is clipped by 1 base and J by 2 bases, and the sequence between their germline boundaries is 11 bases long. The CDR1 and CDR2 encoded by the germline V gene are MGHRA and YSYEKL. Spanning cysteine to phenylalanine, the CDR3 consists of 16 amino acids. CDR3 DNA only is kept here, 48 bases in frame from base 1.

Regarding this clone: No cognate antigen has been identified for it. It has no much larger one-base neighbor in the sample; base qualities were not kept.

The clonotype originates from a man aged 18 to 29 in good health. Sequences were obtained from naive CD4+ T cells sorted from blood. Sample cell subset or site, as interpreted from the label and publication: CD45RA+ positively selected. The rearrangement combines TRBV4-1 with TRBJ1-4, with the D gene call left open. The sequenced DNA is TGCGCCAGCAGCCAAGGAGGGATGGGTACTAATGAAAAACTGTTTTTT. Its coded protein is CASSQGGMGTNEKLFF.